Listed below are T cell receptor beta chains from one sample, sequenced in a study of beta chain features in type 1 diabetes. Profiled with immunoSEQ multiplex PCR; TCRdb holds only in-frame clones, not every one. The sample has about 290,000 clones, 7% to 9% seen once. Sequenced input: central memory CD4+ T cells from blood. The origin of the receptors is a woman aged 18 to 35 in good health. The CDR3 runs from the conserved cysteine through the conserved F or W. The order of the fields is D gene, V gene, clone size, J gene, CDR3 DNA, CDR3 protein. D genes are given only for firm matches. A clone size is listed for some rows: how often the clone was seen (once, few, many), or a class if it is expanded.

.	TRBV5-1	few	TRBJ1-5	TGCGCCAGCAGCTTGGCTCCAGGTAGCAATCAGCCCCAGCATTTT	CASSLAPGSNQPQHF
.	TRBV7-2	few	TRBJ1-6	TGTGCCAGCAGCGTGACACCCGTCAATTCACCCCTCCACTTT	CASSVTPVNSPLHF
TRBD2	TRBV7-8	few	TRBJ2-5	TGTGCCAGCAGCTCCCGGACTAGCGGGAAAGAGACCCAGTACTTC	CASSSRTSGKETQYF
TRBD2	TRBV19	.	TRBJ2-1	TGTGCCAGTAGTGGCCGGGGGGTCGACAATGAGCAGTTCTTC	CASSGRGVDNEQFF
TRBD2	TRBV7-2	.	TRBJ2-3	TGTGCCAGCAGCCTCCGAGGACTAGCGGGGGGGTTGGGCACAGATACGCAGTATTTT	CASSLRGLAGGLGTDTQYF
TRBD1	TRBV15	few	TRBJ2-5	TGTGCCACCAGGAAGGGACAGGCCCAAGAGACCCAGTACTTC	CATRKGQAQETQYF
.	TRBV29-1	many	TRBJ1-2	TGCAGCGTTGAAAGCCAGTACCATGGCTACACCTTC	CSVESQYHGYTF
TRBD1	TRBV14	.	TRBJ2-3	TGTGCCAGCAGCCAGACAGGGTTAGGTACGCAGTATTTT	CASSQTGLGTQYF
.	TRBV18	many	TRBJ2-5	TGTGCCAGCTCACCTCCTGGAGGGGTCCAAGAGACCCAGTACTTC	CASSPPGGVQETQYF
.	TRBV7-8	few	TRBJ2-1	TGTGCCAGCAGCTTAGAGGGTTTGGGTGGGAGCCGTGAGCAGTTCTTC	CASSLEGLGGSREQFF
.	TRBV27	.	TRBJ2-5	TGTGCCAGCAGTTTAAGAGGAGGGATTAGGGGGCAAGAGACCCAGTACTTC	CASSLRGGIRGQETQYF
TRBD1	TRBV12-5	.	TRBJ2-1	TGTGCTAGTGGTCAGAGCAAAGGGACAGGGGGCGGCCATGAGCAGTTCTTC	CASGQSKGTGGGHEQFF
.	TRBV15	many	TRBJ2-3	TGTGCCACCAGCAGAGCGGGAGAGGGCACAGATACGCAGTATTTT	CATSRAGEGTDTQYF
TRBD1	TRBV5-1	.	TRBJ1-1	TGCGCCAGCAGCGTCACCTGGACAGGCCCTGAAGCTTTCTTT	CASSVTWTGPEAFF
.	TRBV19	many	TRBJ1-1	TGTGCCAGTAGTAAGACAGGGAACACTGAAGCTTTCTTT	CASSKTGNTEAFF
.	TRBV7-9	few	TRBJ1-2	TGTGCCAGCAGCGGTCCCCTGGTGTTGGATGGCTACACCTTC	CASSGPLVLDGYTF
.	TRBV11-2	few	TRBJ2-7	TGTGCCAGCAGCTCACAAGGGTTCGGCGAGCAGTACTTC	CASSSQGFGEQYF
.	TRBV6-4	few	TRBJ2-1	TGTGCCAGCAGTGGCGCCCGGGCCGGGGAGCAGTTCTTC	CASSGARAGEQFF
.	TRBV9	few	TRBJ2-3	TGTGCCAGCAGCGTAGCCCCGGTATCCACAGATACGCAGTATTTT	CASSVAPVSTDTQYF
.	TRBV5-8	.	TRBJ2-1	TGTGCCAGCAGCGCGGGGACGGTTCGTCTGGGGAATGAGCAGTTCTTC	CASSAGTVRLGNEQFF
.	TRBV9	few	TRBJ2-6	TGTGCCAGCAACTCTGGGGCCAACGTCCTGACTTTC	CASNSGANVLTF
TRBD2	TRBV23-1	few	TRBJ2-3	TGCGCCAGCAGTCAATCGGGTGCCCGGGGACAGGGATCTAGCGGGAGGGCGACAGATACGCAGTATTTT	CASSQSGARGQGSSGRATDTQYF
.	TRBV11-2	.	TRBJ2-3	TGTGCCAGCAGCTTATACCAGGGCACAGATACGCAGTATTTT	CASSLYQGTDTQYF
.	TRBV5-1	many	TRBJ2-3	TGCGCCAGCAGCTACATCACGGGGAATACGCAGTATTTT	CASSYITGNTQYF
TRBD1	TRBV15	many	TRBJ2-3	TGTGCCACCAGCAGGACAGGGGGCGCGCAGTATTTT	CATSRTGGAQYF
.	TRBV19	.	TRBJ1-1	TGTGCCAGTAGTACGGCCTCAGTTCAACCCGCTTTCTTT	CASSTASVQPAFF
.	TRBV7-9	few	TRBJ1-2	TGTGCCAGCAGCTTATCAGACAACTATGGCTACACCTTC	CASSLSDNYGYTF
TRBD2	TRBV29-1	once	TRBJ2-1	TGCAGCGTTGAACCTCGGACTAGCGGAAAATACAATGAGCAGTTCTTC	CSVEPRTSGKYNEQFF
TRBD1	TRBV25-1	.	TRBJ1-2	TGTGCCAGCAGTGAGAGCGGGACAGGGGGCGATTATGGCTACACCTTC	CASSESGTGGDYGYTF
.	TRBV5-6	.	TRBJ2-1	TGTGCCAGCAGCTTGAGATGGGACGAGCAGTTCTTC	CASSLRWDEQFF
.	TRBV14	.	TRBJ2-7	TGTGCCAGCAGCCAAGTGTCGTCGAGCGAGCAGTACTTC	CASSQVSSSEQYF
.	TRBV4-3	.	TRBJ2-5	TGCGCCAGCAGCCAAGATCCGGGAAAAAGAGAGACCCAGTACTTC	CASSQDPGKRETQYF
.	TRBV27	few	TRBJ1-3	TGTGCCAGCAGTTTAAAAGGGTCTGGAAACACCATATATTTT	CASSLKGSGNTIYF